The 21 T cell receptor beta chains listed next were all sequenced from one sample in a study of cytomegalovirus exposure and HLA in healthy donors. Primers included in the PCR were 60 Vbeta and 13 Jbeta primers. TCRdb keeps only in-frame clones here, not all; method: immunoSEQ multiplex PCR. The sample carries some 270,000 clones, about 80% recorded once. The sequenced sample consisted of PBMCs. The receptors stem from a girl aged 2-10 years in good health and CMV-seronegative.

The CDR3 DNA is TGTGCCAGCAGGCAGGGGGCGGCATACGAAAAACTGTTTTTT. Translated, it gives CASRQGAAYEKLFF. The rearrangement uses TRBV6-5 and TRBJ1-4; 8 positions match TRBD1. Germline V CDR1 and CDR2: MNHEY, SVGAGI. The CDR3 is 14 amino acids. With 6 bases clipped from V and 8 bases from J, the junction kept 8 bases outside the gene matches.

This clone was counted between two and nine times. This chain's CDR3 is CASSQGGRDGGYTF. DNA for the CDR3: TGCGCCAGCAGCCAAGGGGGGAGGGACGGTGGCTACACCTTC. This chain joins TRBV4-1 and TRBJ1-2; D is possibly TRBD1 (5 bases). V gave up 1 base and J gave up 7 bases, with 13 bases separating them. Germline V gene sequence: CDR1 MGHRA, CDR2 YSYEKL. There are 14 residues in the CDR3.

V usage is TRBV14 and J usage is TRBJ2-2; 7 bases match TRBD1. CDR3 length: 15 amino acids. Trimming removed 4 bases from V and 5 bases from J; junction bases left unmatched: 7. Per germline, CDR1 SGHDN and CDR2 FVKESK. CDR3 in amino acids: CASSLRQGRTGELFF. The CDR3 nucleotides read TGTGCCAGCAGCCTGCGACAGGGAAGGACCGGGGAGCTGTTTTTT.

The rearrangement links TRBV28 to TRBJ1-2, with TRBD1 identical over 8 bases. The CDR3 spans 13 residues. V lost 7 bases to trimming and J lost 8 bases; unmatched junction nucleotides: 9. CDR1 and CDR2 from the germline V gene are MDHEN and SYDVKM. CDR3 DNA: TGTGCCAGCACCCAACGACAGGGGAAAGGCTACACCTTC. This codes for CASTQRQGKGYTF.

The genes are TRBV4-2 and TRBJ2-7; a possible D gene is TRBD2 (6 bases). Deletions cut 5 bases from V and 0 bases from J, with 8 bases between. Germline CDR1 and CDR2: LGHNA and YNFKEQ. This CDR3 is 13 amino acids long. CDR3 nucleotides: TGTGCCAGCAGCGGAGGGAGCTCCTACGAGCAGTACTTC. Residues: CASSGGSSYEQYF.

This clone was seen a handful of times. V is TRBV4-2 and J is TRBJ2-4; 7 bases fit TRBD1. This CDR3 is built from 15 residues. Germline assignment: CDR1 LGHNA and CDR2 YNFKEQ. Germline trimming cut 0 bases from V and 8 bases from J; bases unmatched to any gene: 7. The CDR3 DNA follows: TGTGCCAGCAGCCAAGAAGGACAGGATGGCGACATTCAGTACTTC. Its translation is CASSQEGQDGDIQYF.

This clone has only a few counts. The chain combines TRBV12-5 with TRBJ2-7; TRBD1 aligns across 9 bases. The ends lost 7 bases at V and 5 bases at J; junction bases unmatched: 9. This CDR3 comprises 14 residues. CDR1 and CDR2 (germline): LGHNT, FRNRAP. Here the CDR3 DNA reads TGTGCTAGTGCCTCGGGACAGGGCTGGAACGAGCAGTACTTC. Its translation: CASASGQGWNEQYF.

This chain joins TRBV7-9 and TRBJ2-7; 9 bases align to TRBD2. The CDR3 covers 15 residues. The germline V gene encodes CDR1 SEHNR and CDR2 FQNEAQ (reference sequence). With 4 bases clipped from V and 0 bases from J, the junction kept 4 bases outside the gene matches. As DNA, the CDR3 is TGTGCCAGCAGCTACCTTAGCGGGAGCTCCTACGAGCAGTACTTC. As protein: CASSYLSGSSYEQYF. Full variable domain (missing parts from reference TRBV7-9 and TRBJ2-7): DTGVSQNPRHKITKRGQNVTFRCDPISEHNRLYWYRQTLGQGPEFLTYFQNEAQLEKSRLLSDRFSAERPKGSFSTLEIQRTEQGDSAMYLCASSYLSGSSYEQYFGPGTRLTVT.

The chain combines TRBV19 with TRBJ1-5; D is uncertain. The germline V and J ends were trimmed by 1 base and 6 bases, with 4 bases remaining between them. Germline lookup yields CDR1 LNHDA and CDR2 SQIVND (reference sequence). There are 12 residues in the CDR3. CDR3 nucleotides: TGTGCCAGTAGTATAGGAGTTCAGCCCCAGCATTTT. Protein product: CASSIGVQPQHF.

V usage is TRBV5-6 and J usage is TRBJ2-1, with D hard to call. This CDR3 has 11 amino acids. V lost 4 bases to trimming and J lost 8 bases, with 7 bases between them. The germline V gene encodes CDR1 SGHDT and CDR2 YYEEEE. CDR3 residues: CASSLNDEQFF. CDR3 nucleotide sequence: TGTGCCAGCAGCCTAAACGATGAGCAGTTCTTC.

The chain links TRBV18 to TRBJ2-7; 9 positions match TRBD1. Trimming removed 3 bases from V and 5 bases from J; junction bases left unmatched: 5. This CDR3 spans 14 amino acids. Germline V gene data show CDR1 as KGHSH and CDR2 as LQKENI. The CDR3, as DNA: TGTGCCAGCTCACCGGCCACAGGGGGCAACGAGCAGTACTTC. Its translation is CASSPATGGNEQYF.

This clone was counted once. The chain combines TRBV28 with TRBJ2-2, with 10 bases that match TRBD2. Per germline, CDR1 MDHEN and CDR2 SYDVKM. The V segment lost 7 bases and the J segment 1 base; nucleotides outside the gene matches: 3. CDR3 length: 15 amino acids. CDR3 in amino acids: CASKLAGRNTGELFF. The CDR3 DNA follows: TGTGCCAGCAAACTAGCGGGAAGGAACACCGGGGAGCTGTTTTTT.

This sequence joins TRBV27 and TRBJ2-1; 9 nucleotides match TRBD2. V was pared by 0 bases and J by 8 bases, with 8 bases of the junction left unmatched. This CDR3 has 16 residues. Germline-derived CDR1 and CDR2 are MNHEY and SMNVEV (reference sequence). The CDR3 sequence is CASSLSAGGTVYEQFF. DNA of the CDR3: TGTGCCAGCAGTTTATCGGCGGGGGGGACGGTGTATGAGCAGTTCTTC.

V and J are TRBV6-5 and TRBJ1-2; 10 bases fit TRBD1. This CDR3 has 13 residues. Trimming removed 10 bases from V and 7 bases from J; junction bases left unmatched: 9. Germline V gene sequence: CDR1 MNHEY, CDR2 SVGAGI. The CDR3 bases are TGTGCCATACGACAGGGGGCAGGGGGTGGCTACACCTTC. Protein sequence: CAIRQGAGGGYTF.

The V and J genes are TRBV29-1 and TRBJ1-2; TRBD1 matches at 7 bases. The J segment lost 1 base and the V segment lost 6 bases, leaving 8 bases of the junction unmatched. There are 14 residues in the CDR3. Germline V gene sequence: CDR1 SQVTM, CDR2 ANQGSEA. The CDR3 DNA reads TGCAGCGTCGACGGGGACAGATATAACTATGGCTACACCTTC. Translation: CSVDGDRYNYGYTF.

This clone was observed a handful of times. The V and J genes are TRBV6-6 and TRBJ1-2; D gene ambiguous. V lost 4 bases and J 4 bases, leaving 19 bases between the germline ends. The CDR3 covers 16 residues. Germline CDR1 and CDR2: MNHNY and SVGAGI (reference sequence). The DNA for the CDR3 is TGTGCCAGCAGTTGGGCAGGCCGGATGGGAGGCTATGGCTACACCTTC. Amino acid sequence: CASSWAGRMGGYGYTF.

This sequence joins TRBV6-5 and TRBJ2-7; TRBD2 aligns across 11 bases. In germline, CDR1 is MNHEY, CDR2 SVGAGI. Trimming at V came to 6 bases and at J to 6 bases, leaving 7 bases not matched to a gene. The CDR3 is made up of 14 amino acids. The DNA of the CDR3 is TGTGCCAGCAGCTACACTAGCGGGAGTCGCGAGCAGTACTTC. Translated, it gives CASSYTSGSREQYF.

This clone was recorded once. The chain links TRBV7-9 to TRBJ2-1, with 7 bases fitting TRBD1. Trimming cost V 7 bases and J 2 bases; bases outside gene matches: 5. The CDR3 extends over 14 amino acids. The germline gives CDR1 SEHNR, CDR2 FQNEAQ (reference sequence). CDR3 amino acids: CASNPGTAYNEQFF. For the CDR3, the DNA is TGTGCCAGCAATCCCGGGACAGCCTACAATGAGCAGTTCTTC.

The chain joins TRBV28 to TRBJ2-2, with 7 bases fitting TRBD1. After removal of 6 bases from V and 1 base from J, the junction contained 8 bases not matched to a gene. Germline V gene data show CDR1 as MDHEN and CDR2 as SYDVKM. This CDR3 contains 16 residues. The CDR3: CASSPYRDRNTGELFF. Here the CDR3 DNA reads TGTGCCAGCAGCCCATACCGGGACAGGAACACCGGGGAGCTGTTTTTT. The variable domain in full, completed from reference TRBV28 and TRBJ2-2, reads DVKVTQSSRYLVKRTGEKVFLECVQDMDHENMFWYRQDPGLGLRLIYFSYDVKMKEKGDIPEGYSVSREKKERFSLILESASTNQTSMYLCASSPYRDRNTGELFFGEGSRLTVL.

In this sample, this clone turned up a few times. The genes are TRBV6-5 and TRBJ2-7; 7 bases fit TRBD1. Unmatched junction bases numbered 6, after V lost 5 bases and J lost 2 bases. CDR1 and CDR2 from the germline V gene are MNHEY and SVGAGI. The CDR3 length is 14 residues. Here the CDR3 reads CASSRDSEAYEQYF. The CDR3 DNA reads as TGTGCCAGCAGTCGGGACAGTGAAGCCTACGAGCAGTACTTC.

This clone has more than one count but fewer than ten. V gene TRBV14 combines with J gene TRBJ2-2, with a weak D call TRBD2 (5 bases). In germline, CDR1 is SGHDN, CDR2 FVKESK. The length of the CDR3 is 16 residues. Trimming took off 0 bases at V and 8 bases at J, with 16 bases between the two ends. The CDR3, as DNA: TGTGCCAGCAGCCAAGATTTACTTAGGACTGGAGGGGAGCTGTTTTTT. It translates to CASSQDLLRTGGELFF. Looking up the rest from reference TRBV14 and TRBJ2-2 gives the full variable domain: EAGVTQFPSHSVIEKGQTVTLRCDPISGHDNLYWYRRVMGKEIKFLLHFVKESKQDESGMPNNRFLAERTGGTYSTLKVQPAELEDSGVYFCASSQDLLRTGGELFFGEGSRLTVL.